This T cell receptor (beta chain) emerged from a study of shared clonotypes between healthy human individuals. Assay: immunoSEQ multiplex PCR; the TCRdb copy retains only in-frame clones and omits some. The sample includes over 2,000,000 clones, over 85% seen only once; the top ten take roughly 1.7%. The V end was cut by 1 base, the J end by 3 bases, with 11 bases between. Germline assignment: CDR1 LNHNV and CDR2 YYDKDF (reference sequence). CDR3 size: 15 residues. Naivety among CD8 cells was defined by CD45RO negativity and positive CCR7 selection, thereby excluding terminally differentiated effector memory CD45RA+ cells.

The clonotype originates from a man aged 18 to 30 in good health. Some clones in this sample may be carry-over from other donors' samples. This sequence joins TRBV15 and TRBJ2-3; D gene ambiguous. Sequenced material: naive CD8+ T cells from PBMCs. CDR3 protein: CATSRVRSRTDTQYF. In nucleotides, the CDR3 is TGTGCCACCAGCAGAGTAAGGTCCCGGACAGATACGCAGTATTTT.